The following is a T cell receptor (beta chain) sequence with its context. The germline gives CDR1 SGHTA, CDR2 FQGNSA. The length of the CDR3 is 16 residues. The germline V and J ends were trimmed by 1 base and 4 bases, with 15 bases remaining between them. The data were taken from a study of blood T cell repertoires in COVID-19. Per the authors' pipeline: Amplification with reference gene primers provided the estimates of nucleated cell counts. Repertoires were generated with immunoSEQ multiplex PCR, while TCRdb's copy carries only in-frame clones and drops some. V and J calls plus clone size are reproduced from that table; the DNA served to infer D and trimming. Here the sample spans 40,000 to 65,000 clones, 86% being singletons.

The TCR originated in a man in his sixties or seventies with active COVID-19. Sequencing used peripheral blood. The chain employs TRBV7-2 and TRBJ2-3; D perhaps matches TRBD1 (5 bases). CDR3 in amino acids: CASSLEGTGRSDTQYF. The CDR3 DNA reads as TGTGCCAGCAGCTTAGAAGGAACAGGACGGTCAGATACGCAGTATTTT.